Included here is one T cell receptor beta chain sequence, with context. Its antigen is unidentified. The sample is drawn from a study of shared clonotypes between healthy human individuals. Overall study results and limits: Compared with clonotypes that all four donors shared, non-shared clonotypes had lower generation probabilities.

The germline gives CDR1 SQVTM, CDR2 ANQGSEA. The CDR3 runs 13 residues. The V and J ends lost 7 bases and 4 bases, in that order; junction bases with no gene match: 8. This table comes from immunoSEQ multiplex PCR, and its TCRdb copy is limited to in-frame clones, with some not included. The repertoire consists of roughly 2,500,000 clones, with 93% occurring once and the leading ten covering around 0.4%. Adults of Caucasian background living in Nashville, Tennessee made up all donors. This sequence joins TRBV29-1 and TRBJ2-7; TRBD1 matches 9 bases. This receptor was identified in a man between 18 and 29 years old in good health. Some clones in this sample may be carry-over from other donors' samples. Sequencing was done on a sample of naive CD4+ T cells from PBMCs. Subset reported: CD45RA+ positively selected. CDR3 bases: TGCAGCGCTAAGGTACAGGGGGCTTACGAGCAGTACTTC. This codes for CSAKVQGAYEQYF.